These 8 T cell receptor beta chains were all obtained from the same sample, sequenced in a study of T cells after posttransplantation cyclophosphamide. The repertoire was sequenced with immunoSEQ multiplex PCR; TCRdb's copy has only in-frame clones and lacks some. This repertoire lists roughly 42,000 clones without singletons; around 4.5% sits in the top ten. Source material: PBMCs. These receptors all come from a woman in her forties or fifties in good health and a related stem cell transplant donor.

The chain uses TRBV27 and TRBJ2-3; possible D gene TRBD2, 7 bases. CDR1 is MNHEY, CDR2 SMNVEV, per germline (reference sequence). V lost 3 bases, J lost 3 bases, and 19 bases lay in between. The CDR3 has 17 amino acids. The CDR3 DNA reads TGTGCCAGCAGTTTCTTTGGGGGGGGGCCCGTGACAGATACGCAGTATTTT. It specifies CASSFFGGGPVTDTQYF.

This clone was seen ten or more times. This chain connects TRBV18 to TRBJ1-1, with D possibly being TRBD1 (6 bases). The V gene lost 5 bases and the J gene lost 4 bases, with 17 bases spanning the gap. Germline V gives CDR1 KGHSH, CDR2 LQKENI. CDR3 length: 15 amino acids. The CDR3 loop is CASSAQTGPFTEAFF. CDR3 nucleotide sequence: TGTGCCAGCTCAGCCCAGACAGGCCCCTTCACTGAAGCTTTCTTT.

The table lists this clone with many counts. This rearrangement joins TRBV28 to TRBJ2-7, with 8 bases matching TRBD1. CDR3 length equals 14 residues. Germline loops: CDR1 MDHEN, CDR2 SYDVKM. Unmatched junction bases numbered 10, after V lost 5 bases and J lost 7 bases. CDR3 nucleotides: TGTGCCAGCAGTCCAGGACAGGGTAGAGGGGAGCAGTACTTC. Translation: CASSPGQGRGEQYF.

This clone was seen at least ten times. The rearrangement links TRBV28 to TRBJ2-6, with TRBD1 identical over 9 bases. V lost 5 bases to trimming and J lost 2 bases; unmatched junction nucleotides: 7. The CDR3 has 17 residues. Germline-derived CDR1 and CDR2 are MDHEN and SYDVKM. This chain's CDR3 is CASSRLQGAAGANVLTF. DNA of the CDR3: TGTGCCAGCAGTCGTTTACAGGGGGCAGCTGGGGCCAACGTCCTGACTTTC.

This clone was picked up many times. The chain combines TRBV27 with TRBJ2-7; 8 bases are shared with TRBD1. The germline V gene has CDR1 MNHEY and CDR2 SMNVEV (reference sequence). The V segment lost 10 bases and the J segment 9 bases; nucleotides outside the gene matches: 17. This CDR3 is built from 14 residues. The CDR3 loop is CATSRGQGDLGQYF. CDR3 in DNA: TGTGCCACCTCCCGAGGACAGGGTGATCTGGGGCAGTACTTC.

There are many counts of this clone. J is TRBJ2-3 and V is TRBV7-2, with no clear D. Germline V gene sequence: CDR1 SGHTA, CDR2 FQGNSA. The CDR3 contains 13 residues. Trimming took 4 bases from V and 6 from J, leaving 11 bases between them. The chain's CDR3 is CASSSRPWDTQYF. The CDR3 DNA reads as TGTGCCAGCAGCTCTAGACCCTGGGATACGCAGTATTTT.

This clone was counted at least ten times. The gene calls are TRBV6-4 and TRBJ2-6; D unclear. Germline values: CDR1 MRHNA, CDR2 SNTAGT. The CDR3 spans 16 residues. V was shortened by 0 bases and J by 0 bases, with 6 bases between the two germline ends. CDR3 sequence: CASSDSTNSGANVLTF. For the CDR3, the DNA is TGTGCCAGCAGTGACTCGACAAACTCTGGGGCCAACGTCCTGACTTTC.

This clone was recorded at least ten times. V gene TRBV5-1 combines with J gene TRBJ2-2; D not certain. The CDR3 contains 15 residues. From germline, CDR1 is SGHRS and CDR2 YFSETQ. V was cut by 1 base and J by 1 base, with 8 bases left in between. CDR3 sequence: CASSLTPGNTGELFF. In DNA form, the CDR3 reads TGCGCCAGCAGCTTGACCCCAGGGAACACCGGGGAGCTGTTTTTT.